This passage covers 29 T cell receptor beta chains from one sample sequenced in a study of vaccination effects on CD4 cells after COVID-19 (dated by TCRdb to 2021 to 2024). No antigen has been identified for these receptors. After around eleven days of culture, CD4+ T cells were isolated with the EasySep CD4+ T cell isolation kit. Receptor amplification or capture employed the immunoSEQ multiplex PCR assay. TCRdb obtained this table from immuneACCESS and retained in-frame rearrangements with V and J assigned. These tables miss some clones; where compared with another copy, unresolved V genes account for less than half of the shortfall, and the remainder is unexplained. This sample gives around 30,000 clones in total; approximately 60% of them show up just once. The leading ten clones occupy approximately 9.8% of the sample. Sequencing was performed on CD4+ T cells from PBMCs cultured without peptide, taken before COVID-19 vaccination. Receptor source: a human donor who received a COVID-19 vaccine.

The chain joins TRBV6-5 to TRBJ2-5, with no clear D. CDR1 and CDR2 (germline): MNHEY, SVGAGI. V was trimmed by 4 bases and J by 0 bases, leaving 3 bases between them. The CDR3 is 12 residues long. CDR3 residues: CASSFNQETQYF. In DNA, the CDR3 is TGTGCCAGCAGTTTCAACCAAGAGACCCAGTACTTC.

The chain joins TRBV7-9 to TRBJ1-2; D is perhaps TRBD1 (5 bases). Germline V gene data show CDR1 as SEHNR and CDR2 as FQNEAQ (reference sequence). CDR3 length: 14 residues. V gave up 1 base and J gave up 2 bases, with 8 bases separating them. The CDR3: CASSLEGRNYGYTF. As DNA, the CDR3 is TGTGCCAGCAGCTTAGAGGGACGGAACTATGGCTACACCTTC.

The rearrangement links TRBV5-1 to TRBJ1-1, with D possibly being TRBD1 (5 bases). CDR1 is SGHRS and CDR2 is YFSETQ in the germline V gene. V was pared by 0 bases and J by 5 bases, with 20 bases between. The CDR3 loop spans 17 amino acids. CDR3 nucleotides: TGCGCCAGCAGCTTGGCGGGCGGGGGAGGAGTTAGGACTGAAGCTTTCTTT. As protein: CASSLAGGGGVRTEAFF.

For the CDR3, the DNA is TGTGCCAGCACCGAAATAGGACTATACCAAGAGACCCAGTACTTC. Amino acid sequence: CASTEIGLYQETQYF. V and J are TRBV5-6 and TRBJ2-5; perhaps TRBD2 as D (6 bases). The germline V gene encodes CDR1 SGHDT and CDR2 YYEEEE. This CDR3 has 15 residues. Trimming removed 6 bases from V and 0 bases from J, with 15 bases in between.

In this sample, this clone turned up once. The chain couples TRBV24-1 to TRBJ2-5, with D possibly being TRBD2 (6 bases). V was clipped by 4 bases and J by 5 bases, with 13 bases between them. Germline V CDR1 and CDR2: KGHDR, SFDVKD. The CDR3 covers 14 residues. The CDR3 DNA is TGTGCCACCAGTGACGGGGGAGTCGTGGAGACCCAGTACTTC. Amino acid sequence: CATSDGGVVETQYF.

Written as DNA, the CDR3 is TGTGCCAGCAGCCGGAGCCTACTCGTCTCTGGAAACACCATATATTTT. Amino acids: CASSRSLLVSGNTIYF. V usage is TRBV13 and J usage is TRBJ1-3; D unresolved. Per germline, CDR1 PRHDT and CDR2 FYEKMQ (reference sequence). V was clipped by 5 bases and J by 0 bases, with 14 bases between them. This CDR3 region has 16 residues.

This chain links TRBV7-9 with TRBJ2-7; 9 bases line up with TRBD2. This CDR3 has 14 amino acids. Germline loops: CDR1 SEHNR, CDR2 FQNEAQ (reference sequence). J lost 6 bases, V lost 0 bases, and 3 bases had no gene match. CDR3 in DNA: TGTGCCAGCAGCTTAGCTAGCGGGAGTCTCGAGCAGTACTTC. Its protein is CASSLASGSLEQYF.

V and J are TRBV9 and TRBJ2-1; 11 nucleotides agree with TRBD2. The CDR3 sequence is 16 residues long. Germline CDR1 SGDLS, CDR2 YYNGEE. The junction had 10 bases not matched to a gene; V was cut back by 3 bases and J by 8 bases. The CDR3 is CASSAARLAGGDEQFF. The CDR3 region has the DNA TGTGCCAGCAGCGCAGCTCGCCTAGCGGGAGGAGATGAGCAGTTCTTC.

The chain recombines TRBV2 with TRBJ2-1, with D perhaps TRBD2 (5 bases). Germline V lookup: CDR1 SNHLY, CDR2 FYNNEI. The CDR3 is 12 amino acids. The V end was cut by 6 bases, the J end by 10 bases, with 13 bases between. The CDR3 DNA reads TGTGCCAGCAGAATCTGGGGAGCCGAGCAGTTCTTC. Translation: CASRIWGAEQFF.

This clone was seen once. This rearrangement joins TRBV5-3 to TRBJ2-5, with TRBD1 matching 7 bases. TRBV5-3 is given ORF status, its function remaining uncertain. The CDR3 contains 14 residues. After removal of 4 bases from V and 5 bases from J, the junction contained 8 bases not matched to a gene. CDR3 sequence: CARSQTGSGETQYF. For the CDR3, the DNA is TGTGCCAGAAGCCAGACAGGGAGTGGGGAGACCCAGTACTTC.

J is TRBJ1-2 and V is TRBV19; 7 bases match TRBD1. Trimming cost V 3 bases and J 6 bases; bases outside gene matches: 16. This CDR3 is 17 amino acids long. CDR1 LNHDA and CDR2 SQIVND come from the germline V gene (reference sequence). CDR3 in DNA: TGTGCCAGTAGTATCCTAGATCAGGGGGTGCGGATAGATGGCTACACCTTC. Its protein is CASSILDQGVRIDGYTF.

The CDR3 sequence is CASSQGGNYGYTF. For the CDR3, the DNA is TGTGCCAGCAGCCAAGGAGGAAACTATGGCTACACCTTC. V usage is TRBV3-1 (or the pseudogene TRBV3-2) and J usage is TRBJ1-2, with D uncertain. This CDR3 is 13 amino acids long. Germline V gives CDR1 LGHDT, CDR2 YNNKEL (reference sequence). V dropped 1 base and J dropped 2 bases, with 5 bases sitting between them.

This sequence joins TRBV5-4 and TRBJ2-7, with D possibly being TRBD2 (6 bases). This CDR3 is 14 amino acids long. Germline assignment: CDR1 SGHNT and CDR2 YYREEE (reference sequence). V lost 5 bases and J lost 2, with 14 bases in between. The CDR3 loop reads CASSSGGATYEQYF. The CDR3 DNA reads as TGTGCCAGCAGTTCGGGCGGGGCAACCTACGAGCAGTACTTC.

This chain links TRBV29-1 with TRBJ2-2; 7 bases are a match to TRBD2. J gave up 1 base and V 4 bases, and 6 bases lay outside the gene matches. Germline CDR1 SQVTM, CDR2 ANQGSEA. The CDR3 length is 15 residues. For the CDR3, the DNA is TGCAGCGTTGTCGGAGCGGGGTGGAACACCGGGGAGCTGTTTTTT. Protein sequence: CSVVGAGWNTGELFF.

The rearrangement links TRBV5-1 to TRBJ1-5; maybe TRBD1 (6 bases). The CDR3 consists of 14 residues. The germline V and J ends were trimmed by 10 bases and 6 bases, with 20 bases remaining between them. Germline V gene sequence: CDR1 SGHRS, CDR2 YFSETQ. CDR3 residues: CAFPAGEEPQPQHF. CDR3 nucleotide sequence: TGCGCCTTTCCGGCAGGGGAGGAACCTCAGCCCCAGCATTTT.

This chain connects TRBV7-9 to TRBJ2-3; 7 bases match TRBD1. In germline, CDR1 is SEHNR, CDR2 FQNEAQ (reference sequence). CDR3 size: 14 residues. J gave up 9 bases and V 1 base, and 7 bases lay outside the gene matches. The CDR3 reads CASSLEQGQVTQYF. In DNA form, the CDR3 reads TGTGCCAGCAGCTTAGAACAGGGGCAGGTCACGCAGTATTTT.

The chain is built from TRBV4-2 and TRBJ2-7; 7 nucleotides match TRBD1. CDR3 size: 16 residues. V was pared by 4 bases and J by 0 bases, with 9 bases of the junction left unmatched. Germline V lookup: CDR1 LGHNA, CDR2 YNFKEQ. CDR3 nucleotide sequence: TGTGCCAGCAGCCGGATACCCAGGGACAGCTCCTACGAGCAGTACTTC. It specifies CASSRIPRDSSYEQYF.

This rearrangement joins TRBV20-1 to TRBJ2-5; D ambiguous. The CDR3 totals 11 residues. Looked up from germline, CDR1 is DFQATT and CDR2 is SNEGSKA (reference sequence). V was shortened by 6 bases and J by 4 bases, with 9 bases between the two germline ends. CDR3 sequence (DNA): TGCAGTGCGAACTTTAGAGAGACCCAGTACTTC. Protein sequence: CSANFRETQYF.

V and J are TRBV30 and TRBJ2-7; TRBD1 agrees at 8 bases. CDR3 size: 15 residues. Germline loops: CDR1 GTSNPN, CDR2 SVGIG (reference sequence). V shed 3 bases, J shed 3 bases, and the junction held 10 bases outside the gene matches. The CDR3 nucleotides are TGTGCCTGGAGCCTCCTGATCGGACAGGGCTACGAGCAGTACTTC. Amino acid sequence: CAWSLLIGQGYEQYF.

The CDR3 here is CASSLGTSAITDTQYF. The DNA for the CDR3 is TGTGCCAGCAGCCTCGGGACTAGCGCTATCACAGATACGCAGTATTTT. V and J are TRBV9 and TRBJ2-3; TRBD2 matches at 10 bases. This CDR3 region has 16 residues. Trimming removed 4 bases from V and 2 bases from J; junction bases left unmatched: 7. Germline-derived CDR1 and CDR2 are SGDLS and YYNGEE.

This chain joins TRBV3-1 (or the pseudogene TRBV3-2) and TRBJ1-2, with 9 nucleotides matching TRBD1. Looked up from germline, CDR1 is LGHDT and CDR2 is YNNKEL (reference sequence). The CDR3 is 13 residues long. Trimming removed 3 bases from V and 8 bases from J; junction bases left unmatched: 4. In DNA form, the CDR3 reads TGTGCCAGCAGCCACCGGGACAGGGTGGGCTACACCTTC. Residues: CASSHRDRVGYTF.

The V and J genes are TRBV7-9 and TRBJ1-2; tentative D call: TRBD1 (5 bases). Trimming took off 5 bases at V and 6 bases at J, with 13 bases between the two ends. CDR3 size: 13 residues. Germline loops: CDR1 SEHNR, CDR2 FQNEAQ (reference sequence). The CDR3 loop is CASSPRGGDGYTF. The CDR3 nucleotides read TGTGCCAGCAGCCCACGGGGCGGAGATGGCTACACCTTC.

J is TRBJ1-1 and V is TRBV4-2; D ambiguous. The CDR3 has 15 amino acids. V lost 0 bases and J 7 bases, leaving 15 bases between the germline ends. Per the germline V gene, CDR1 is LGHNA and CDR2 is YNFKEQ. The CDR3 region is CASSQDWEGLVEAFF. The CDR3 nucleotides are TGTGCCAGCAGCCAAGATTGGGAGGGATTAGTTGAAGCTTTCTTT.

Only one count was recorded for this clone. This chain uses TRBV27 with TRBJ2-7; D might be TRBD1 (5 bases). This CDR3 is 14 amino acids long. Germline CDR1 MNHEY, CDR2 SMNVEV (reference sequence). Trimming took 6 bases from V and 2 from J, leaving 14 bases between them. CDR3 sequence reads: CASSLTDTAYEQYF. The CDR3 nucleotides are TGTGCCAGCAGCCTAACGGACACCGCCTACGAGCAGTACTTC.

The rearrangement links TRBV18 to TRBJ2-1; possibly TRBD1 or TRBD2 for D (6 bases each). Looked up from germline, CDR1 is KGHSH and CDR2 is LQKENI. The CDR3 is 15 residues long. Trimming left V 4 bases short and J 6 bases short, with 16 bases between. This chain's CDR3 is CASSLDRRVINEQFF. CDR3 bases: TGTGCCAGCTCACTAGACAGGAGGGTGATCAATGAGCAGTTCTTC.

The chain combines TRBV5-1 with TRBJ2-1; 10 nucleotides line up with TRBD2. Germline-derived CDR1 and CDR2 are SGHRS and YFSETQ. Trimming cost V 0 bases and J 7 bases; bases outside gene matches: 4. CDR3 length equals 15 residues. The CDR3 sequence: CASSLDPLAGNEQFF. Here the CDR3 DNA reads TGCGCCAGCAGCTTGGACCCACTAGCGGGAAATGAGCAGTTCTTC.

The chain carries TRBV7-6 and TRBJ2-5; 7 positions match TRBD1. The CDR3 totals 15 residues. Germline CDR1 SGHVS, CDR2 FNYEAQ. The V and J ends lost 0 bases and 5 bases, in that order; junction bases with no gene match: 6. The CDR3 loop is CASSLAGQISETQYF. Written as DNA, the CDR3 is TGTGCCAGCAGCTTAGCGGGACAGATCTCGGAGACCCAGTACTTC.

The chain links TRBV11-2 to TRBJ2-3; maybe TRBD2 (5 bases). V was clipped by 5 bases and J by 6 bases, with 18 bases between them. CDR3 size: 15 residues. CDR1 and CDR2 (germline): SGHAT, FQNNGV. CDR3 amino acids: CASSPRPRVRDTQYF. CDR3 nucleotide sequence: TGTGCCAGCAGCCCAAGACCGCGGGTACGGGATACGCAGTATTTT.

The J gene is TRBJ1-2, the V gene TRBV13; D might be TRBD1 (6 bases). CDR1 and CDR2 (germline): PRHDT, FYEKMQ (reference sequence). V was cut by 1 base and J by 1 base, with 7 bases left in between. The CDR3 runs to 14 residues. CDR3 loop: CASSLEQGNYGYTF. The DNA for the CDR3 is TGTGCCAGCAGCTTAGAACAGGGTAACTATGGCTACACCTTC.